This T cell receptor beta chain came from a study of OX40 agonist ivuxolimab in advanced cancers. The V segment lost 1 base and the J segment 2 bases; nucleotides outside the gene matches: 1. Germline V CDR1 and CDR2: SGHTA, FQGNSA. CDR3 length: 14 amino acids. To note about this clone: Its matching antigen is unknown.

The method was immunoSEQ multiplex PCR; TCRdb's version includes in-frame clones alone and lacks a portion of them. In the table there are 40,000 to 60,000 clones, 80% to 95% of which are singletons. The study, taken as a whole, reports: CD4+ T cells averaged fewer expanded clones than CD8+ T cells. Dosing at 0.1 to 3.0 mg/kg was accompanied by clonal expansion of CD4+ and CD8+ blood T cells by week 6.

The source was CD4+ or CD8+ T cells sorted from blood, collected in a trial of the OX40 agonist ivuxolimab. The J gene is TRBJ2-5, the V gene TRBV7-2, with 7 bases lining up with TRBD1. The source is an adult with an advanced solid tumor such as melanoma, head and neck, liver or kidney cancer. CDR3 sequence (DNA): TGTGCCAGCAGCTTAGGGGGACAGCAAGAGACCCAGTACTTC. Protein product: CASSLGGQQETQYF.